Following are 30 T cell receptor beta chains from one sample sequenced in a study of cytomegalovirus exposure and HLA in healthy donors. With 60 Vbeta and 13 Jbeta primers, the PCR was carried out. The assay was immunoSEQ multiplex PCR, and TCRdb's table has in-frame clones only and misses some. This sample yields about 90,000 clones, of which 70% to 85% are seen a single time; 2.1% belongs to the top ten. The specimen sequenced was PBMCs. The receptors were sampled from a man younger than 35 in good health and CMV-seronegative.

The chain employs TRBV9 and TRBJ2-1; 14 nucleotides match TRBD2. The CDR3 is 16 amino acids. CDR1 and CDR2 from the germline V gene are SGDLS and YYNGEE. V shed 4 bases, J shed 8 bases, and the junction held 8 bases outside the gene matches. CDR3 DNA sequence: TGTGCCAGCAGCCCACATCCGGGACTAGCGGGAGATGAGCAGTTCTTC. Its translation: CASSPHPGLAGDEQFF.

The rearrangement joins TRBV19 to TRBJ2-7; D unclear. Per the germline V gene, CDR1 is LNHDA and CDR2 is SQIVND (reference sequence). V lost 3 bases and J lost 5, with 14 bases in between. The CDR3 is 14 amino acids. CDR3 amino acids: CASSITALGDEQYF. DNA of the CDR3: TGTGCCAGTAGTATTACCGCCCTAGGCGACGAGCAGTACTTC.

In this sample, this clone turned up once. This chain joins TRBV7-9 and TRBJ1-1, with TRBD1 matching 9 bases. CDR3 length equals 15 residues. CDR1 and CDR2 (germline): SEHNR, FQNEAQ (reference sequence). Trimming removed 5 bases from V and 5 bases from J; junction bases left unmatched: 9. As DNA, the CDR3 is TGTGCCAGCAGCGGGTTACAGGGGGCGCATACTGAAGCTTTCTTT. It specifies CASSGLQGAHTEAFF.

In nucleotides, the CDR3 is TGTGCCAGCAGAGATGGGACAGCCTACTACAATGAGCAGTTCTTC. This encodes CASRDGTAYYNEQFF. The rearrangement links TRBV5-6 to TRBJ2-1; 7 bases are shared with TRBD1. CDR1 SGHDT and CDR2 YYEEEE come from the germline V gene. Trimming removed 5 bases from V and 3 bases from J; junction bases left unmatched: 8. CDR3 length: 15 residues.

The chain couples TRBV30 to TRBJ2-1, with TRBD2 matching over 7 bases. The CDR3 sequence is 15 residues long. The germline V gene encodes CDR1 GTSNPN and CDR2 SVGIG (reference sequence). J was trimmed by 5 bases and V by 7 bases; bases with no gene match: 14. CDR3 protein: CASRLRQRGNNEQFF. DNA of the CDR3: TGTGCCTCCCGTTTACGCCAGCGGGGAAACAATGAGCAGTTCTTC.

V gene TRBV28 combines with J gene TRBJ1-2; D is perhaps TRBD1 (5 bases). From germline, CDR1 is MDHEN and CDR2 SYDVKM. V lost 1 base and J lost 4, with 7 bases in between. CDR3 size: 13 residues. CDR3 coding DNA: TGTGCCAGCAGTTTATCCAGGGTCTATGGCTACACCTTC. Protein product: CASSLSRVYGYTF.

V usage is TRBV25-1 and J usage is TRBJ1-4; 9 bases agree with TRBD1. The CDR3 spans 15 residues. CDR1 and CDR2 (germline): MGHDK, SYGVNS. J was trimmed by 8 bases and V by 4 bases; bases with no gene match: 8. The CDR3 DNA sequence: TGTGCCAGCAGTGGGGGGACAGGGTTTGGCGAAAAACTGTTTTTT. Amino acids: CASSGGTGFGEKLFF.

The chain joins TRBV7-8 to TRBJ1-1, with 7 nucleotides matching TRBD1. V was clipped by 5 bases and J by 11 bases; unmatched bases: 20. The germline V gene encodes CDR1 SGHVS and CDR2 FQNEAQ. The CDR3 totals 16 residues. The CDR3 bases are TGTGCCAGCAGCGCGCTCCCGACCGGGACAGCCGCGGTGGCTTTCTTT. It yields the protein CASSALPTGTAAVAFF.

The rearrangement links TRBV9 to TRBJ2-7; TRBD2 aligns across 16 bases. The CDR3 is 19 residues long. Germline V gene sequence: CDR1 SGDLS, CDR2 YYNGEE. Unmatched junction bases numbered 9, after V lost 3 bases and J lost 0 bases. CDR3 in DNA: TGTGCCAGCAGCGCCGTGGGGACTAGCGGGAGGGGAAGCTCCTACGAGCAGTACTTC. Protein product: CASSAVGTSGRGSSYEQYF.

This chain joins TRBV29-1 and TRBJ1-4; 9 bases line up with TRBD1. V gave up 6 bases and J gave up 9 bases; unmatched junction bases: 8. In germline, CDR1 is SQVTM, CDR2 ANQGSEA. There are 13 residues in the CDR3. In DNA form, the CDR3 reads TGCAGCGTCCGTGCGGGGACAGGGCAAAAACTGTTTTTT. Protein: CSVRAGTGQKLFF.

This clone was recorded only once. V is TRBV19 and J is TRBJ1-1; weak D call: TRBD1 (6 bases). V lost 6 bases and J lost 8, with 13 bases in between. Germline lookup yields CDR1 LNHDA and CDR2 SQIVND (reference sequence). The CDR3 covers 12 residues. CDR3 in DNA: TGTGCCAGTAGCCAGGACAGACCCGAAGCTTTCTTT. Protein product: CASSQDRPEAFF. The entire variable domain, with the rest obtained from reference TRBV19 and TRBJ1-1, is as follows: DGGITQSPKYLFRKEGQNVTLSCEQNLNHDAMYWYRQDPGQGLRLIYYSQIVNDFQKGDIAEGYSVSREKKESFPLTVTSAQKNPTAFYLCASSQDRPEAFFGQGTRLTVV.

The genes are TRBV6-1 and TRBJ2-7; 7 bases agree with TRBD1. J was trimmed by 12 bases and V by 4 bases; bases with no gene match: 6. This CDR3 contains 11 residues. Germline CDR1 is MNHNS and CDR2 is SASEGT. CDR3 in DNA: TGTGCCAGCAGTGTCATGGGACAGCCGTACTTC. Its protein is CASSVMGQPYF.

This clone was picked up a small number of times. This chain uses TRBV27 with TRBJ1-3; D remains ambiguous. CDR1 is MNHEY and CDR2 is SMNVEV in the germline V gene (reference sequence). Trimming stripped 8 bases from V and 2 bases from J, with 10 bases between. CDR3 length: 13 amino acids. CDR3 in amino acids: CASREQPGNTIYF. The CDR3 coding sequence is TGTGCCAGCCGGGAGCAACCTGGAAACACCATATATTTT.

This rearrangement joins TRBV19 to TRBJ1-2; no definite D call. In germline, CDR1 is LNHDA, CDR2 SQIVND (reference sequence). The CDR3 covers 13 residues. V was pared by 6 bases and J by 5 bases, with 13 bases between. The CDR3 here is CASRARTVYGYTF. Here the CDR3 DNA reads TGTGCCAGTAGAGCCCGGACTGTGTATGGCTACACCTTC. The full variable domain, its missing parts supplied by reference TRBV19 and TRBJ1-2, is DGGITQSPKYLFRKEGQNVTLSCEQNLNHDAMYWYRQDPGQGLRLIYYSQIVNDFQKGDIAEGYSVSREKKESFPLTVTSAQKNPTAFYLCASRARTVYGYTFGSGTRLTVV.

The count of this clone is one. The chain carries TRBV6-5 and TRBJ2-5, with D unresolved. The CDR3 length is 14 residues. V was cut by 0 bases and J by 9 bases, with 14 bases left in between. Germline V lookup: CDR1 MNHEY, CDR2 SVGAGI. The CDR3 bases are TGTGCCAGCAGTTACTCGCCGGGTAAGGCGTCCCAGTACTTC. Encoded protein: CASSYSPGKASQYF.

The chain couples TRBV2 to TRBJ1-3; D not certain. Germline V lookup: CDR1 SNHLY, CDR2 FYNNEI. V dropped 6 bases and J dropped 0 bases, with 12 bases sitting between them. The CDR3 spans 15 residues. CDR3: CASRTGPASGNTIYF. CDR3 in DNA: TGTGCCAGCAGGACTGGTCCCGCCTCTGGAAACACCATATATTTT.

The chain combines TRBV29-1 with TRBJ2-7, with 10 bases identical to TRBD2. The junction had 9 bases not matched to a gene; V was cut back by 7 bases and J by 6 bases. The CDR3 is 13 amino acids. Germline lookup yields CDR1 SQVTM and CDR2 ANQGSEA. CDR3 protein: CSARAGGPPEQYF. In nucleotides, the CDR3 is TGCAGCGCGAGAGCGGGAGGGCCACCCGAGCAGTACTTC.

The rearrangement joins TRBV9 to TRBJ1-2; TRBD1 agrees at 9 bases. The junction had 18 bases not matched to a gene; V was cut back by 4 bases and J by 8 bases. The CDR3 spans 17 residues. Germline loops: CDR1 SGDLS, CDR2 YYNGEE. The CDR3 spells CASSYSRDRDRGRGYTF. CDR3 DNA: TGTGCCAGCAGCTATTCCCGGGACAGGGACCGCGGGAGAGGCTACACCTTC.

The rearrangement links TRBV14 to TRBJ1-1, with D uncertain. From germline, CDR1 is SGHDN and CDR2 FVKESK. Trimming pared 4 bases from V and 0 bases from J, leaving 6 bases between. This CDR3 is 13 amino acids long. Written as DNA, the CDR3 is TGTGCCAGCAGCCCATCGGTGAACACTGAAGCTTTCTTT. Its protein product is CASSPSVNTEAFF.

The chain employs TRBV10-2 and TRBJ2-7; D remains unclear. This CDR3 spans 12 amino acids. CDR1 and CDR2 from the germline V gene are WSHSY and SAAADI. Deletions cut 2 bases from V and 3 bases from J, with 5 bases between. CDR3 DNA: TGCGCCAGCAGTGAGCTAATCTACGAGCAGTACTTC. Protein: CASSELIYEQYF.

The chain couples TRBV2 to TRBJ1-1; the match to TRBD1 covers 9 bases. The V gene's germline CDR1 is SNHLY and CDR2 FYNNEI. Trimming cost V 6 bases and J 9 bases; bases outside gene matches: 5. The CDR3 runs 12 residues. CDR3 loop: CASRWTGEKAFF. The CDR3 nucleotides are TGTGCCAGCAGGTGGACAGGGGAGAAAGCTTTCTTT.

This clone is a singleton in its sample. This chain joins TRBV4-2 and TRBJ2-5; 8 bases are shared with TRBD1. The CDR3 spans 16 residues. Germline assignment: CDR1 LGHNA and CDR2 YNFKEQ. The trim removed 4 bases at V and 4 bases at J, leaving 11 bases unmatched. In nucleotides, the CDR3 is TGTGCCAGCAGCCTGAGTGCAGGACAGGGTATAGAGACCCAGTACTTC. It is translated as CASSLSAGQGIETQYF.

The rearrangement links TRBV5-4 to TRBJ2-1, with 7 bases fitting TRBD2. CDR1 is SGHNT, CDR2 YYREEE, per germline (reference sequence). V lost 0 bases to trimming and J lost 6 bases; unmatched junction nucleotides: 9. CDR3 size: 16 residues. CDR3 sequence (DNA): TGTGCCAGCAGCTTGGCCGGGGCGGGAGTACGCAATGAGCAGTTCTTC. It yields the protein CASSLAGAGVRNEQFF.

The chain uses TRBV27 and TRBJ1-1; 10 nucleotides align to TRBD1. J lost 8 bases, V lost 5 bases, and 8 bases had no gene match. The length of the CDR3 is 14 residues. Germline V gene sequence: CDR1 MNHEY, CDR2 SMNVEV (reference sequence). CDR3 amino acids: CASSAPDRGQEAFF. CDR3 DNA: TGTGCCAGCAGTGCGCCAGACAGGGGGCAAGAAGCTTTCTTT.

The CDR3 here is CASSAPRRDSQETQYF. Here the CDR3 DNA reads TGTGCCAGCAGTGCCCCTCGTCGGGACAGCCAAGAGACCCAGTACTTC. The J gene is TRBJ2-5, the V gene TRBV9, with 7 positions matching TRBD1. This CDR3 region has 16 residues. Looked up from germline, CDR1 is SGDLS and CDR2 is YYNGEE. Trimming removed 5 bases from V and 1 base from J; junction bases left unmatched: 11.

Points on this clone: One end of the junction does not line up with germline, which may come from a read error. This chain connects TRBV7-7 to TRBJ2-2, with TRBD2 identical over 8 bases. The CDR3 runs to 15 residues. Germline CDR1 is SSHAT and CDR2 is FNYEAQ (reference sequence). The DNA of the CDR3 is TGTGCTAGCAGCTCGAGCGGGGGTGGCACCGGGGAGCTGTTTTTT. As protein: CASSSSGGGTGELFF. Variable domain in full (rest from reference TRBV7-7 and TRBJ2-2): GAGVSQSPRYKVTKRGQDVTLRCDPISSHATLYWYQQALGQGPEFLTYFNYEAQPDKSGLPSDRFSAERPEGSISTLTIQRTEQRDSAMYRCASSSSGGGTGELFFGEGSRLTVL.

The CDR3 loop is CASSPPFGTGGYTF. The CDR3, as DNA: TGCGCCAGCAGCCCTCCTTTTGGGACAGGCGGCTACACCTTC. The chain links TRBV5-1 to TRBJ1-2, with 8 bases aligning to TRBD1. The V segment lost 4 bases and the J segment 8 bases; nucleotides outside the gene matches: 10. The CDR3 length is 14 residues. The germline gives CDR1 SGHRS, CDR2 YFSETQ.

The V gene is TRBV5-4, the J gene TRBJ2-2; 8 bases align to TRBD2. This CDR3 is built from 15 residues. V was pared by 1 base and J by 4 bases, with 3 bases of the junction left unmatched. The germline CDR1 and CDR2 sequences are SGHNT and YYREEE (reference sequence). CDR3 loop: CASSLLAGSTGELFF. CDR3 DNA sequence: TGTGCCAGCAGCTTGTTAGCGGGATCCACCGGGGAGCTGTTTTTT. The full variable domain, with the rest looked up from reference TRBV5-4 and TRBJ2-2, is ETGVTQSPTHLIKTRGQQVTLRCSSQSGHNTVSWYQQALGQGPQFIFQYYREEENGRGNFPPRFSGLQFPNYSSELNVNALELDDSALYLCASSLLAGSTGELFFGEGSRLTVL.

This clone has only one observation. The chain is built from TRBV10-3 and TRBJ1-5; 8 bases are shared with TRBD1. Germline V lookup: CDR1 ENHRY, CDR2 SYGVKD. There are 15 residues in the CDR3. J gave up 3 bases and V 3 bases, and 4 bases lay outside the gene matches. The CDR3, as DNA: TGTGCCATCAGTGAACAGGGGGGCCCCAATCAGCCCCAGCATTTT. As protein: CAISEQGGPNQPQHF.

This chain links TRBV10-3 with TRBJ1-1; D might be TRBD1 (6 bases). The CDR3 covers 14 residues. Trimming shortened V by 2 bases and J by 7 bases, and 14 bases separated the two germline ends. Germline V gene data show CDR1 as ENHRY and CDR2 as SYGVKD. CDR3: CAISEGRQVFEAFF. The CDR3 nucleotides are TGTGCCATCAGTGAGGGAAGACAGGTTTTTGAAGCTTTCTTT.